This entry is about one T cell receptor beta chain. This clone was found once. Its target antigen remains unknown. No base quality information exists; no much larger clone differs at one position. These data come from a study of shared clonotypes between healthy human individuals (dated by TCRdb to 2020 to 2022). Notes on the research overall: The cohort included three men and a couple of women between 18 and 49 years of age. For each donor, three plates each were used for CD4 naive and CD4 memory, two plates were used for CD8 naive, and one plate was used for CD8 memory. Blood TCR repertoires of about five healthy adults were deeply sequenced to estimate repertoire size and the extent of clonotype sharing between individuals. To increase sequencing depth and limit assay-specific biases, different laboratories used diverse techniques to prepare libraries and sequence TCR repertoires. Each donor's leukapheresis produced roughly between about 0.9 and 9.5 billion PBMCs.

Using the deep immunoSEQ assay, multiplex PCR amplified TCR CDR3 regions from genomic DNA. Extracted genomic DNA from each cell subset was distributed evenly across all wells of several immunoSEQ 96-well plates, and each plate was treated as a replicate. Each replicate PCR for sorted subsets received about 210 ng genomic DNA, equal to about 30,000 T cell genomes. The purified libraries were quantified using a Qubit 3.0 fluorometer, sized with a Bioanalyzer 2100, and then quantified again using the KAPA Library Quantification kit. Each immunoSEQ 96-well plate was sequenced on its own single-read 150-cycle Illumina NextSeq 550 flow cell. In the authors' own workflow: Because the immunoSEQ output included only junctional sequences and no quality scores, the filtering could not be the same as the filtering used for full-length reads. Sequences were annotated with PyIR, a Python wrapper for IgBLAST v1.9, using IMGT germline references to assign V/J genes and CDR3. Reads were filtered out if the reads had weak V/J assignments (E-value above 1e-6), no CDR3, stop codons, out-of-frame junctions, or ambiguous translated residues. V3J clonotypes were defined by identical inferred V gene, J gene, and CDR3 amino acid sequence. To compute the percentage overlap between repertoires, the number of shared unique clonotypes was divided by the size of the smaller repertoire. RTK rarefaction, the Chao1 estimator, and Recon v2.1 estimates of unobserved clonotypes were used to assess repertoire richness. Generation probabilities for all TCRbeta clonotypes obtained by the gDNA method from several donors were computed using OLGA. TCRdb retrieved this table from immuneACCESS and kept in-frame rearrangements only. Not all clones are present; in checked studies, unresolved V genes account for under half, and no reason is known for the remainder. V, J and clone size are those of that table, while D and trimming were read from the DNA. Across this sample there are around 1.1 million clones, with roughly 80% seen only once. Over 0.8% of the sample lies in the top ten.

Healthy HIV-negative adults with no recently reported acute infections or vaccinations were included as donors. All donors were Caucasian adults living in Nashville, Tennessee, USA. CD4+ T cells were enriched by magnetic negative selection; naive cells were then positively selected on CD45RA, and the negative fraction formed the memory subset. After blood collection by leukapheresis, PBMCs were isolated using Ficoll-Histopaque density gradient centrifugation and then cryopreserved in the vapor phase of liquid nitrogen. Purity and quantity of every magnetically sorted T cell population were checked by analytical flow cytometry. From each sorted fraction, genomic DNA was isolated and quantified by UV absorbance on a Nanodrop 2000c. V drops 0 bases and J drops 5 bases, leaving 13 bases in between. Including cysteine and phenylalanine, the CDR3 has 15 amino acids. Here the CDR3 DNA is all that survives: 45 bases in frame from base 1. The germline V gene supplies CDR1 LGHNA and CDR2 YSLEER.

Study-wide conclusions, independent of this receptor: Based on pairwise subsampling, the degree of clonotype sharing among donors was expected to be affected by sequencing depth. Larger estimated clonotype richness was generally found for naive subsets than for memory subsets. Sampling was limited to blood, and TCR repertoires in tissue likely differ from TCR repertoires in blood. Because the study included only a small number of donors, the genetic and exposure-history diversity represented was limited. Clonotypes shared by all four sorted-subset donors showed higher generation probabilities than non-shared clonotypes. Rarefaction of sorted-subset datasets indicated incomplete sequencing despite the large sequencing depth. Across four donors, about 5.2% of naive CD4, approximately 4% of naive CD8, 2.3% of memory CD4, and roughly 0.41% of memory CD8 clonotypes were shared.

The chain was built from TRBV4-3 and TRBJ2-5; the D gene cannot be resolved beyond TRBD1 or TRBD2, each matching 6 bases. This TCR derives from a man younger than 30 in good health. Some clones in this sample may be carry-over from other donors' samples. Sequencing was performed on memory CD4+ T cells from PBMCs. The cell subset or site label, read with the paper, signifies: CD45RA-negative fraction. The CDR3 amino acid sequence is: CASSQDSLGGETQYF. The nucleotide sequence reads TGCGCCAGCAGCCAAGATAGTCTAGGGGGGGAGACCCAGTACTTC.